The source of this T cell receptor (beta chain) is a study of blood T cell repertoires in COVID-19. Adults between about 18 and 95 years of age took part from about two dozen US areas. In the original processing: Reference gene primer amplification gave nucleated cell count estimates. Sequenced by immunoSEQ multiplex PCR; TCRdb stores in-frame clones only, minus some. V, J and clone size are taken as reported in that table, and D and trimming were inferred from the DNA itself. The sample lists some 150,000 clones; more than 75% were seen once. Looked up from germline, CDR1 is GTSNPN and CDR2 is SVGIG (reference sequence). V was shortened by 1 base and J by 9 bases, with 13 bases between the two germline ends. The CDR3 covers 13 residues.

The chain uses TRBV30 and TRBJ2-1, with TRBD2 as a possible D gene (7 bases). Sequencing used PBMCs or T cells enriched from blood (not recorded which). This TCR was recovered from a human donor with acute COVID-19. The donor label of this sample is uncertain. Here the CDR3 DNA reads TGTGCCTGGAGTGCCGGCGGGGGCGGTGAGCAGTTCTTC. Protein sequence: CAWSAGGGGEQFF.